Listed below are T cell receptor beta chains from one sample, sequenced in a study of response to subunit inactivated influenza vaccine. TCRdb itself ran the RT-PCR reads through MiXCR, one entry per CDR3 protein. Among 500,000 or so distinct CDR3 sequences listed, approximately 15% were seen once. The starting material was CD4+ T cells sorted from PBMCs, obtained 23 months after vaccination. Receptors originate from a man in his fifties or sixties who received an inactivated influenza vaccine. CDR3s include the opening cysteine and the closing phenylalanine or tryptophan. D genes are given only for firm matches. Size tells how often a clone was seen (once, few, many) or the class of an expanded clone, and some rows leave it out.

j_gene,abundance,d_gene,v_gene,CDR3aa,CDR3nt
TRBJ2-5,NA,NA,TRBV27,CASSWGLRETQYF,TGTGCCAGCAGTTGGGGACTTCGAGAGACCCAGTACTTC
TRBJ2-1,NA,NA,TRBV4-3,CASSPLGGFNEQFF,TGCGCCAGCAGCCCTCTGGGGGGTTTCAATGAGCAGTTCTTC
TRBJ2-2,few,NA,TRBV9,CASSVEVRGPGELFF,TGTGCCAGCAGCGTAGAGGTCCGGGGCCCGGGGGAGCTGTTTTTT
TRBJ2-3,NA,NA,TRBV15,CATSRDPGRAITDTQYF,TGTGCCACCAGCAGAGATCCGGGGCGTGCTATCACAGATACGCAGTATTTT
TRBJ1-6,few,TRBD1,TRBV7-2,CASSLRGQGNSPLHF,TGTGCCAGCAGCTTACGCGGACAGGGAAATTCACCCCTCCACTTT
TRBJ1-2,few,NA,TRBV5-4,CASSSGDYGYTF,TGTGCCAGCAGCTCTGGGGACTATGGCTACACCTTC
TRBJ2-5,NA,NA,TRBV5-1,CASSLAQRDIQETQYF,TGCGCCAGCAGCTTGGCGCAAAGGGACATCCAAGAGACCCAGTACTTC
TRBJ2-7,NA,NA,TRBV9,CASSERDGMSSYEQYF,TGTGCCAGCAGCGAGAGGGACGGGATGAGCTCCTACGAGCAGTACTTC
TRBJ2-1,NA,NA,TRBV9,CASSVEASPIANEQFF,TGTGCCAGCAGCGTAGAAGCTAGCCCGATTGCAAATGAGCAGTTCTTC
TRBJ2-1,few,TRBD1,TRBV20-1,CSAKTGSYNEQFF,TGCAGTGCCAAGACAGGGAGTTACAATGAGCAGTTCTTC
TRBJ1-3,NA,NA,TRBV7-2,CASSLVKDSAIYF,TGTGCCAGCAGCTTAGTAAAGGACAGCGCCATATATTTT